In its sample, the clone carrying this TCR beta chain was seen a few times. As yet, its antigen is unknown. Trimming cost V 5 bases and J 7 bases; bases outside gene matches: 6. The CDR3 has 15 amino acids. CDR1 SNHLY and CDR2 FYNNEI come from the germline V gene. The data belong to a study of response to subunit inactivated influenza vaccine. General observations from the study: The authors offered the suggestion that each seasonal influenza vaccination recruits few new T cells.

TCRdb fed the RT-PCR reads into MiXCR, producing one record per CDR3 protein. The sample carries about 540,000 distinct CDR3 sequences, approximately 24% recorded once. The data also belong to a second study, concerning T cells expressing NK-cell markers. Per that study: The TCR beta cDNA came from 5'RACE template switching with UMIs. Researchers report these clonotypes also headed the CD3+CD56-NKG2C+ fraction in a few donors.

V and J are TRBV2 and TRBJ1-6, with TRBD1 matching 9 bases. The TCR comes from a man between 50 and 59 years old who received an inactivated influenza vaccine. The sample here was CD4+ T cells sorted from PBMCs, taken roughly 12 days after vaccination. For the CDR3, the DNA is TGTGCCAGCAGTTTACAGGGGGCAATCAATTCACCCCTCCACTTT. It codes for CASSLQGAINSPLHF.